This T cell receptor (beta chain) was identified during a study of CD8 T cells in ankylosing spondylitis. CDR3 length equals 14 residues. The V gene's germline CDR1 is LGHNT and CDR2 FRNRAP. Overall study findings and caveats: In the blood and synovial fluid of reactive arthritis, some motif variants had been previously reported. The clones that were linked to disease were reported to be significantly enriched in matched synovial fluid samples from ankylosing spondylitis patients. Clones linked to the disease showed a CD8+ phenotype. They occurred at relatively low frequencies in peripheral blood.

Each CDR3 protein is one row after TCRdb ran MiXCR on the 5' RACE reads. The table lists 200,000 to 300,000 distinct CDR3 sequences, approximately 11% of them singletons. A remark on this clonotype: Its antigen is undetermined. This may come from a read error, since a much larger clone is one base off.

Sequences were obtained from blood, either unsorted or a sorted T cell fraction (not recorded which). The V gene is TRBV12-5, the J gene TRBJ2-7; TRBD1 or TRBD2 may be the D gene (5 bases each). The receptor's source is a male donor with ankylosing spondylitis or in good health (not recorded which). CDR3 sequence reads: CTSGRDGSSYEQYF. The CDR3 nucleotides read TGTACTAGTGGCCGGGACGGTAGCTCCTACGAGCAGTACTTC.